A selection of T cell receptor beta chains follows, all from one sample in a study of CD8 T cells in ankylosing spondylitis. TCRdb fed the 5' RACE reads into MiXCR, producing one record per CDR3 protein. The repertoire holds over 450,000 distinct CDR3 sequences, with about 13% as singletons. The material sequenced was blood, either unsorted or a sorted T cell fraction (not recorded which). Receptor source: a male donor with ankylosing spondylitis. Each CDR3 is given with its conserved first and last residue. Fields, in order: V gene, clone size, D gene, J gene, CDR3 protein, CDR3 DNA. D genes are given only for firm matches. The size entry is marked missing in some rows and otherwise reads once, few, many or a size class.

v_call: TRBV27; clone_size: many; d_call: .; j_call: TRBJ2-1; cdr3_aa: CASSGKGGYNEQFF; cdr3_nt: TGTGCCAGCAGTGGGAAAGGAGGGTACAATGAGCAGTTCTTC
v_call: TRBV5-6; clone_size: .; d_call: TRBD1; j_call: TRBJ2-6; cdr3_aa: CASSAEWTGTSGANVLTF; cdr3_nt: TGTGCCAGCAGCGCCGAATGGACAGGGACTTCTGGGGCCAACGTCCTGACTTTC
v_call: TRBV29-1; clone_size: many; d_call: .; j_call: TRBJ2-2; cdr3_aa: CSVYGSRDTGELFF; cdr3_nt: TGCAGCGTTTATGGATCTCGAGACACCGGGGAGCTGTTTTTT
v_call: TRBV12-3/TRBV12-4; clone_size: .; d_call: .; j_call: TRBJ1-1; cdr3_aa: CASSLTRGGSEAFF; cdr3_nt: TGTGCCAGCAGTTTAACGAGGGGGGGGTCTGAAGCTTTCTTT
v_call: TRBV7-8; clone_size: .; d_call: .; j_call: TRBJ1-1; cdr3_aa: CASSLNVQAEAFF; cdr3_nt: TGTGCCAGCAGCTTAAATGTTCAGGCTGAAGCTTTCTTT
v_call: TRBV20-1; clone_size: few; d_call: TRBD2; j_call: TRBJ2-3; cdr3_aa: CSARDTSGSPDTQYF; cdr3_nt: TGCAGTGCTAGAGATACTAGCGGGAGCCCAGATACGCAGTATTTT
v_call: TRBV29-1; clone_size: few; d_call: .; j_call: TRBJ1-4; cdr3_aa: CSVAGGRDEKLFF; cdr3_nt: TGCAGCGTTGCGGGGGGTAGGGATGAAAAACTGTTTTTT
v_call: TRBV12-5; clone_size: .; d_call: TRBD2; j_call: TRBJ2-1; cdr3_aa: CASAHNPSGRAYNEQFF; cdr3_nt: TGTGCTAGTGCCCACAATCCTAGCGGGAGGGCCTATAATGAGCAGTTCTTC
v_call: TRBV12-5; clone_size: few; d_call: .; j_call: TRBJ1-1; cdr3_aa: CASGPRADTEAFF; cdr3_nt: TGTGCTAGTGGTCCGAGGGCCGACACTGAAGCTTTCTTT
v_call: TRBV2; clone_size: few; d_call: .; j_call: TRBJ2-1; cdr3_aa: CASRQKQHRGHNEQFF; cdr3_nt: TGTGCCAGCAGACAAAAACAGCATCGGGGGCACAATGAGCAGTTCTTC
v_call: TRBV12-3/TRBV12-4; clone_size: many; d_call: .; j_call: TRBJ1-1; cdr3_aa: CASSLIGHTEAFF; cdr3_nt: TGTGCCAGCAGTTTGATCGGCCACACTGAAGCTTTCTTT
v_call: TRBV5-1; clone_size: .; d_call: TRBD2; j_call: TRBJ2-1; cdr3_aa: CASSLKLGGSYNEQFF; cdr3_nt: TGCGCCAGCAGCTTGAAACTGGGCGGGAGCTACAATGAGCAGTTCTTC
v_call: TRBV6-1; clone_size: .; d_call: .; j_call: TRBJ2-1; cdr3_aa: CASTQATSNEQFF; cdr3_nt: TGTGCCAGCACCCAGGCAACCTCGAATGAGCAGTTCTTC
v_call: TRBV9; clone_size: .; d_call: .; j_call: TRBJ2-3; cdr3_aa: CASSPSPWADTQYF; cdr3_nt: TGTGCCAGCAGCCCTAGCCCATGGGCAGATACGCAGTATTTT
v_call: TRBV6-2/TRBV6-3; clone_size: few; d_call: .; j_call: TRBJ1-1; cdr3_aa: CASSYNFPGWNEAFF; cdr3_nt: TGTGCCAGCAGTTATAACTTTCCCGGATGGAATGAAGCTTTCTTT
v_call: TRBV12-3/TRBV12-4; clone_size: few; d_call: .; j_call: TRBJ1-6; cdr3_aa: CASRRTARWSPLHF; cdr3_nt: TGTGCCAGCAGACGGACAGCGAGATGGTCACCCCTCCACTTT
v_call: TRBV20-1; clone_size: .; d_call: .; j_call: TRBJ2-1; cdr3_aa: CSGPDAVLYNEQFF; cdr3_nt: TGCAGTGGCCCGGACGCGGTACTCTACAATGAGCAGTTCTTC
v_call: TRBV2; clone_size: many; d_call: TRBD2; j_call: TRBJ2-1; cdr3_aa: CAKGTSGKNEQFF; cdr3_nt: TGTGCCAAAGGGACTAGCGGGAAGAATGAGCAGTTCTTC
v_call: TRBV3-1; clone_size: .; d_call: .; j_call: TRBJ1-2; cdr3_aa: CASSPGPWGYGYTF; cdr3_nt: TGTGCCAGCAGCCCGGGGCCCTGGGGCTATGGCTACACCTTC
v_call: TRBV6-1; clone_size: .; d_call: .; j_call: TRBJ1-2; cdr3_aa: CASTLTAYYGYTF; cdr3_nt: TGTGCCAGCACCCTGACAGCCTACTATGGCTACACCTTC
v_call: TRBV10-3; clone_size: once; d_call: .; j_call: TRBJ1-2; cdr3_aa: CAISEWQYGYTF; cdr3_nt: TGTGCCATCAGTGAGTGGCAGTATGGCTACACCTTC
v_call: TRBV20-1; clone_size: few; d_call: TRBD2; j_call: TRBJ2-7; cdr3_aa: CSVVAGGPREQYF; cdr3_nt: TGCAGTGTGGTAGCGGGAGGGCCGCGCGAGCAGTACTTC
v_call: TRBV7-2; clone_size: many; d_call: .; j_call: TRBJ1-1; cdr3_aa: CASSPGGVATEAFF; cdr3_nt: TGTGCCAGCAGCCCCGGGGGGGTTGCGACTGAAGCTTTCTTT
v_call: TRBV12-3/TRBV12-4; clone_size: many; d_call: TRBD2; j_call: TRBJ2-5; cdr3_aa: CASSLGLAGGGLEETQYF; cdr3_nt: TGTGCCAGCAGTCTGGGACTAGCGGGAGGAGGGCTAGAGGAGACCCAGTACTTC
v_call: TRBV11-2; clone_size: .; d_call: TRBD1; j_call: TRBJ1-2; cdr3_aa: CASSLRQGVYGYTF; cdr3_nt: TGTGCCAGCAGCTTAAGGCAGGGGGTCTACGGCTACACCTTC
v_call: TRBV7-2; clone_size: .; d_call: .; j_call: TRBJ2-7; cdr3_aa: CASSPNAAGYEQYF; cdr3_nt: TGTGCCAGCAGCCCCAATGCGGCCGGCTACGAGCAGTACTTC
v_call: TRBV20-1; clone_size: .; d_call: TRBD2; j_call: TRBJ2-1; cdr3_aa: CSASSGRASDEQFF; cdr3_nt: TGCAGTGCCAGTAGCGGGAGGGCCAGTGATGAGCAGTTCTTC
v_call: TRBV12-3/TRBV12-4; clone_size: many; d_call: .; j_call: TRBJ2-7; cdr3_aa: CASQDLDYEQYF; cdr3_nt: TGTGCCAGCCAGGACCTAGACTACGAGCAGTACTTC
v_call: TRBV11-2; clone_size: many; d_call: .; j_call: TRBJ2-3; cdr3_aa: CASSLMFGGPAGTDTQYF; cdr3_nt: TGTGCCAGCAGCTTAATGTTCGGGGGTCCCGCGGGTACAGATACGCAGTATTTT
v_call: TRBV20-1; clone_size: .; d_call: TRBD1; j_call: TRBJ1-1; cdr3_aa: CSARTGGALMNTEAFF; cdr3_nt: TGCAGTGCTAGGACAGGGGGAGCCCTCATGAACACTGAAGCTTTCTTT
v_call: TRBV4-1; clone_size: .; d_call: TRBD1; j_call: TRBJ1-2; cdr3_aa: CASSRDSTYGYTF; cdr3_nt: TGCGCCAGCAGTCGGGACAGTACCTATGGCTACACCTTC
v_call: TRBV20-1; clone_size: many; d_call: .; j_call: TRBJ2-3; cdr3_aa: CSARSTDTQYF; cdr3_nt: TGCAGTGCTAGAAGTACAGATACGCAGTATTTT
v_call: TRBV29-1; clone_size: .; d_call: .; j_call: TRBJ2-5; cdr3_aa: CSVVEGQETQYF; cdr3_nt: TGCAGCGTTGTAGAGGGCCAAGAGACCCAGTACTTC
v_call: TRBV6-4; clone_size: few; d_call: TRBD2; j_call: TRBJ2-3; cdr3_aa: CATQREGPSDTQYF; cdr3_nt: TGTGCCACTCAGCGGGAGGGCCCCTCAGATACGCAGTATTTT
v_call: TRBV7-9; clone_size: .; d_call: .; j_call: TRBJ1-1; cdr3_aa: CASSPNRVNTEAFF; cdr3_nt: TGTGCCAGCAGCCCGAACAGGGTGAACACTGAAGCTTTCTTT
v_call: TRBV12-3/TRBV12-4; clone_size: many; d_call: TRBD2; j_call: TRBJ2-2; cdr3_aa: CASSLGLAGGGTGELFF; cdr3_nt: TGTGCCAGCAGTCTGGGACTAGCGGGAGGCGGCACCGGGGAGCTGTTTTTT
v_call: TRBV18; clone_size: .; d_call: .; j_call: TRBJ2-1; cdr3_aa: CASSGREQFF; cdr3_nt: TGTGCCAGCTCAGGCAGGGAGCAGTTCTTC